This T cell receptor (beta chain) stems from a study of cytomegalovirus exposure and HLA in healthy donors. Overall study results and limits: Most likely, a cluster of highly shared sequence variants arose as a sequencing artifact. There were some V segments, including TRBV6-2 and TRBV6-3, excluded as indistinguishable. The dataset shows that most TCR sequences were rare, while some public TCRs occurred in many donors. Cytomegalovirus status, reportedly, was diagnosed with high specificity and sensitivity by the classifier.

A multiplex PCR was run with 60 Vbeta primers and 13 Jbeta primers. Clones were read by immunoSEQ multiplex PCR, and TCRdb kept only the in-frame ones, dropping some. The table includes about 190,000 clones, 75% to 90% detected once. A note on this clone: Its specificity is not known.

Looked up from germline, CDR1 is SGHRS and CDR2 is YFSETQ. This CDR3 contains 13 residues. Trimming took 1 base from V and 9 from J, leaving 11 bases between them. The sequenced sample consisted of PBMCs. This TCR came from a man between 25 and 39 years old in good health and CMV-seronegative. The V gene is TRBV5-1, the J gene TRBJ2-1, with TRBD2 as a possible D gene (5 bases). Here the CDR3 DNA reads TGCGCCAGCAGCTTGACGGGGTACGGTGAGCAGTTCTTC. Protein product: CASSLTGYGEQFF.